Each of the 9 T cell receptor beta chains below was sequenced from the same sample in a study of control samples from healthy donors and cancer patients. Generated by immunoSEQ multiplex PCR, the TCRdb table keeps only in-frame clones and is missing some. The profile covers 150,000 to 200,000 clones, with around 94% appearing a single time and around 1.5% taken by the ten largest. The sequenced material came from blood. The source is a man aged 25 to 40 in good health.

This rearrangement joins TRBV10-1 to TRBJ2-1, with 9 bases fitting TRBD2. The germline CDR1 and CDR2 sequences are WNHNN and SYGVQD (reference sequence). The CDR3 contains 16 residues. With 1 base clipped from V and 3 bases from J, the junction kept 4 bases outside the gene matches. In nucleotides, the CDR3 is TGCGCCAGCAGTGAGTATCAGCGGGGGGACTACAATGAGCAGTTCTTC. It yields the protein CASSEYQRGDYNEQFF.

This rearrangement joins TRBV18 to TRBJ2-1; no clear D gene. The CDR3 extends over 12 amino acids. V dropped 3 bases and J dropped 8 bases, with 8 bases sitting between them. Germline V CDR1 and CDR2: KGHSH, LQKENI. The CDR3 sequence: CASSPQFDEQFF. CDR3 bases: TGTGCCAGCTCACCTCAATTCGATGAGCAGTTCTTC.

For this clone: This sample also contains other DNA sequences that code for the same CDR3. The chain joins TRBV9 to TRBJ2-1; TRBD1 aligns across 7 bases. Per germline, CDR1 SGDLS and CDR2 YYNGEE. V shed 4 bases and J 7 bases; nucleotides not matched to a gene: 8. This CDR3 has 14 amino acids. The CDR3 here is CASSPGQERNEQFF. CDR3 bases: TGTGCCAGCAGCCCAGGACAGGAGCGGAATGAGCAGTTCTTC.

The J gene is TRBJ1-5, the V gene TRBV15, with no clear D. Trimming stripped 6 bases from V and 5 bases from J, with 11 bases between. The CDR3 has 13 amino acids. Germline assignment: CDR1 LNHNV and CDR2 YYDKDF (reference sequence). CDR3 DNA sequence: TGTGCCACCAGGGGAAGGAGGGATCAGCCCCAGCATTTT. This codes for CATRGRRDQPQHF.

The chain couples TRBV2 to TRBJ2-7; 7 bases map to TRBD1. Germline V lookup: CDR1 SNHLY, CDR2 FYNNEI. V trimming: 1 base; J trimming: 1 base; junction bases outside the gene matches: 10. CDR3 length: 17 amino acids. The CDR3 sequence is CASSEGTGFPFSYEQYF. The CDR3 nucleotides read TGTGCCAGCAGTGAAGGGACAGGCTTTCCTTTTTCCTACGAGCAGTACTTC.

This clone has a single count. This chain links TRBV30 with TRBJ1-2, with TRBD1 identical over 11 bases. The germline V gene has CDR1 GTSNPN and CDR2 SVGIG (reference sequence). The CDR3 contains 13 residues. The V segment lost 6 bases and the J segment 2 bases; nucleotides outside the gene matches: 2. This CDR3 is CACGTGGNYGYTF. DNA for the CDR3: TGTGCCTGTGGGACAGGGGGAAACTATGGCTACACCTTC.

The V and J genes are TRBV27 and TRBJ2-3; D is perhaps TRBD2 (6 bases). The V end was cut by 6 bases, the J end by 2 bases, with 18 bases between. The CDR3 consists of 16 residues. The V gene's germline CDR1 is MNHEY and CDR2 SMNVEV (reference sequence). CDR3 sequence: CASRPVGVAVTDTQYF. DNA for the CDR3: TGTGCCAGCAGACCGGTGGGGGTAGCGGTCACAGATACGCAGTATTTT.

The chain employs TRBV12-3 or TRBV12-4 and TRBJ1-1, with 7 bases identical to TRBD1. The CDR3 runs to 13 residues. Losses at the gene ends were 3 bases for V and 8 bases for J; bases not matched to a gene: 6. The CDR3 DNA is TGTGCCAGCAGTTTCCAGGGGGGCGGGGAAGCTTTCTTT. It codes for CASSFQGGGEAFF.

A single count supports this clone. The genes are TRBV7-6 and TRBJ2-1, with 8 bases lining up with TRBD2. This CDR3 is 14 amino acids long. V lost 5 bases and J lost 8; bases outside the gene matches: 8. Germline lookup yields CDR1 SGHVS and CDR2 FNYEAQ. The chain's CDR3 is CASSPGLGIDEQFF. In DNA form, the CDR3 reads TGTGCCAGCAGCCCGGGACTAGGTATCGATGAGCAGTTCTTC.